Below, one T cell receptor beta chain is given with its context. The record originates from a study of tumor-infiltrating lymphocytes in primary liver carcinoma. Total RNA (around 0.45 ug) served as template for TCR beta cDNA synthesis primed by a constant-region primer. Three nested multiplex PCR rounds of slightly modified ARM-PCR generated TCR beta libraries. Forward primers for TRBV1-TRBV30 and a C-beta reverse primer served the first two PCR rounds, at around 9 cycles each. TCRdb used MiXCR to reprocess the multiplex PCR reads, holding one entry per CDR3 protein. The table has around 210,000 distinct CDR3 sequences, approximately 64% seen once. The CDR3 runs to 15 residues. CDR1 SGHRS and CDR2 YFSETQ come from the germline V gene. With 3 bases clipped from V and 3 bases from J, the junction kept 4 bases outside the gene matches. Unsorted whole blood supplied the blood RNA, and germline DNA was isolated too.

The TCR comes from a woman aged 60 to 75 with primary liver carcinoma and hepatitis B virus infection. The sequencing sample was made of peripheral blood. The chain couples TRBV5-1 to TRBJ1-5, with 9 bases fitting TRBD1. CDR3 amino acids: CASSYGQGNNQPQHF. In DNA, the CDR3 is TGCGCCAGCAGCTATGGACAGGGGAACAATCAGCCCCAGCATTTT.